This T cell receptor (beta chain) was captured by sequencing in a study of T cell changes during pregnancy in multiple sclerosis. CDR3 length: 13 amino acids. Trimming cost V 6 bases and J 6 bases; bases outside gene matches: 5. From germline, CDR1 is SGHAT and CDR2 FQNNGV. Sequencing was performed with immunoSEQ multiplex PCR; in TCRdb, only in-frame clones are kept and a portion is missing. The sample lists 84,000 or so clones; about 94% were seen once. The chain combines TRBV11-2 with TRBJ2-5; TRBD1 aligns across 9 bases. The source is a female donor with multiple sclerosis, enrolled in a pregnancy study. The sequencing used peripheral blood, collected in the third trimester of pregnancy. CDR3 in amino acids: CASRRTGDKTQYF. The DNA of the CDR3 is TGTGCCAGCAGGAGGACAGGGGACAAGACCCAGTACTTC.